This TCR beta chain appears in the sequencing data of a study of long-term antiretroviral therapy in people with HIV. In its sample, this clone was seen once. As yet, its antigen is unknown. Study conclusions and caveats: Clonotypes expanded prior to ART showed repertoire dominance at all sampled time points. Post-ART samples showed increased diversity that remained below transplant donor control levels. CDR3 length ranges were narrower in HIV repertoires than in controls.

Sequencing used immunoSEQ v3.0 at survey level. Sequenced by immunoSEQ multiplex PCR; TCRdb stores in-frame clones only, minus some. The table shows some 10,000 clones, with around 89% occurring only once. This clonotype was sampled from a woman in her thirties or forties with HIV. This material consisted of unsorted PBMCs, taken 0.2 years before starting antiretroviral therapy.

CDR3 bases: TGTGCCAGCAGCCTGACAGGGGTTGCGTACGAGCAGTACTTC. Translated: CASSLTGVAYEQYF. V and J are TRBV5-6 and TRBJ2-7; 8 nucleotides align to TRBD1. Trimming removed 4 bases from V and 4 bases from J; junction bases left unmatched: 7. The CDR3 extends over 14 amino acids. From germline, CDR1 is SGHDT and CDR2 YYEEEE.